The clone carrying this T cell receptor (beta chain) has ten or more counts. Its antigen is still unknown. The CDR3 has 15 residues. Trimming cost V 1 base and J 1 base; bases outside gene matches: 2. CDR1 SGHTA and CDR2 FQGNSA come from the germline V gene. The data are from a study of metastatic and nonmetastatic thyroid tumors. Overall study context: Malignant and benign thyroid patients had repertoires compared in peripheral blood and tumor or nodule tissue.

Study-wide results and limits: In blood and tumor, TCR beta diversity was reportedly significantly higher in malignant thyroid tumors than in benign nodules.

Per the study methods: Variation in CDR3 across clinicopathological groups served as the basis for constructing a distant-metastasis classifier in papillary thyroid cancer. TCRdb re-analyzed the PCR reads through MiXCR. None of the V and J calls come from the authors' own analysis; TCRdb made them. The top ten clones hold about 4.6% of a sample with some 26,000 clones, 20% to 25% of them seen once. No patient received treatment before thyroid surgery. The TCR originated in a female donor with papillary thyroid cancer or a benign thyroid nodule (not recorded which). Some clones in this sample may be carry-over from other donors' samples. The sample consisted of adjacent normal tissue. The V gene is TRBV7-2, the J gene TRBJ2-3; the match to TRBD2 covers 7 bases. The CDR3 here is CASSLDAGGTDTQYF. The CDR3 DNA reads TGTGCCAGCAGCTTAGACGCGGGAGGCACAGATACGCAGTATTTT.